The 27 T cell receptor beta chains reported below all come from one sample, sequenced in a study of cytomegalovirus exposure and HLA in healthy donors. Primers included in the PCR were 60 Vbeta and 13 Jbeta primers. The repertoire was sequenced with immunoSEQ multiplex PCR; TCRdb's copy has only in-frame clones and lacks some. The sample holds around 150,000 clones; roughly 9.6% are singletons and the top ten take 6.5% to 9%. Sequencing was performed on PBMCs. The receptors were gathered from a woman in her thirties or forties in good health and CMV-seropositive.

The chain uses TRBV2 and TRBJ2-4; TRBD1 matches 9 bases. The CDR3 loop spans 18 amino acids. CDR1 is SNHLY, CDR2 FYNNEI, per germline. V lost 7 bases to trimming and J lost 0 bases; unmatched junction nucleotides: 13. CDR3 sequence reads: CASKEAGTGNLAKNIQYF. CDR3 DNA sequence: TGTGCCAGCAAGGAAGCCGGGACAGGGAATCTAGCCAAAAACATTCAGTACTTC.

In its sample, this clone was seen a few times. The CDR3 DNA reads TGTGCCAGCAGCCAAGGTGATAGCTTAGCCAAAAACATTCAGTACTTC. Protein: CASSQGDSLAKNIQYF. The rearrangement joins TRBV4-2 to TRBJ2-4; D unclear. This CDR3 has 16 residues. Germline assignment: CDR1 LGHNA and CDR2 YNFKEQ. V lost 1 base and J lost 0, with 10 bases in between.

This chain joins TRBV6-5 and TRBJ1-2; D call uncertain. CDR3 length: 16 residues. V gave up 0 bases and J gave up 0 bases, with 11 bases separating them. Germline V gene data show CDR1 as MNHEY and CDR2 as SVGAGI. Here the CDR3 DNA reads TGTGCCAGCAGTTACTCAACGGGGTCCCCTAACTATGGCTACACCTTC. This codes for CASSYSTGSPNYGYTF.

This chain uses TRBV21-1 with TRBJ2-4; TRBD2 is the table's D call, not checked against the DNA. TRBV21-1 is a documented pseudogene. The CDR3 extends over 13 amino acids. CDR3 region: CASTRGGKNIQYF. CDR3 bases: TGTGCCAGCACCCGGGGAGGCAAAAACATTCAGTACTTC.

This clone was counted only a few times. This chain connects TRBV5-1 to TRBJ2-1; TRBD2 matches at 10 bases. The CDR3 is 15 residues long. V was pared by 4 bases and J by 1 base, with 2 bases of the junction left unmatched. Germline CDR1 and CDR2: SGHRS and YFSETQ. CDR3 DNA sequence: TGCGCCAGCAGCACGGGACTAGCGTCCTACAATGAGCAGTTCTTC. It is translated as CASSTGLASYNEQFF.

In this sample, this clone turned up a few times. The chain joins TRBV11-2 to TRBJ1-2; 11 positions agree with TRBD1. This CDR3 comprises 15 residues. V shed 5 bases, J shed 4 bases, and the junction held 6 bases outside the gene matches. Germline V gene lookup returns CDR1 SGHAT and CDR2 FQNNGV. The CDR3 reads CASSPGTGGLYGYTF. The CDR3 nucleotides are TGTGCCAGCAGCCCCGGGACAGGGGGGCTCTATGGCTACACCTTC.

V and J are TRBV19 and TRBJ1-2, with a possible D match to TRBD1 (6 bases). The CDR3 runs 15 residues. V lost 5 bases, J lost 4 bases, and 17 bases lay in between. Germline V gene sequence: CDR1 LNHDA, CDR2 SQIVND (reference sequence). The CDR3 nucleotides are TGTGCCAGTAGTTCTGCGGGGGCTGGGATCTATGGCTACACCTTC. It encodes CASSSAGAGIYGYTF.

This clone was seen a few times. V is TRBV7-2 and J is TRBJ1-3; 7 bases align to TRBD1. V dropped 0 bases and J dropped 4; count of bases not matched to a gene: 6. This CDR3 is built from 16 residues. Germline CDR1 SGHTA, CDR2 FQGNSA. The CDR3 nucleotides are TGTGCCAGCAGCTTAGCCGGAGGGGGCGCAGGAAACACCATATATTTT. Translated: CASSLAGGGAGNTIYF.

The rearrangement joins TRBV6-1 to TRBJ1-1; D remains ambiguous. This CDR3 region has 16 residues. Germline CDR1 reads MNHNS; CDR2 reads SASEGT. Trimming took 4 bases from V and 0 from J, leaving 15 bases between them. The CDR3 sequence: CASSGTQLSLNTEAFF. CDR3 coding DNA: TGTGCCAGCAGTGGCACACAATTATCATTGAACACTGAAGCTTTCTTT.

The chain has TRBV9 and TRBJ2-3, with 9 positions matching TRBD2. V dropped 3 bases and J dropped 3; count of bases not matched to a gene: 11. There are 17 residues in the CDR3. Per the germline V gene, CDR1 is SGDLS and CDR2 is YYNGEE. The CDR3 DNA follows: TGTGCCAGCAGCGCCATGACGGGGCGGGGGGGAACAGATACGCAGTATTTT. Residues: CASSAMTGRGGTDTQYF.

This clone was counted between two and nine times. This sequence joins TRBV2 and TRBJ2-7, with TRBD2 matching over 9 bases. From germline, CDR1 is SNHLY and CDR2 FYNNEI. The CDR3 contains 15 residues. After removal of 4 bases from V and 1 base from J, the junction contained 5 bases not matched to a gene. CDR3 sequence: CASSGSGGFSYEQYF. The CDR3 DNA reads TGTGCCAGCAGTGGTAGCGGGGGATTTTCCTACGAGCAGTACTTC.

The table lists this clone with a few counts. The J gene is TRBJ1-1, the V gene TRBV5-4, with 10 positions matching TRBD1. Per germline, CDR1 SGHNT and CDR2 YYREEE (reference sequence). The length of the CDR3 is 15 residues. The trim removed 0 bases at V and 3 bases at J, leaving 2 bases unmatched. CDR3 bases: TGTGCCAGCAGCTTGGCTGGGACAGGGGACACTGAAGCTTTCTTT. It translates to CASSLAGTGDTEAFF.

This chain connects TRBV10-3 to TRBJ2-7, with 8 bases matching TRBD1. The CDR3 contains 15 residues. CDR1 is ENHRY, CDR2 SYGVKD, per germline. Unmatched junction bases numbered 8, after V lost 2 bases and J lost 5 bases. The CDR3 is CAISEPGQGINEQYF. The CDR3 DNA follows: TGTGCCATCAGTGAGCCTGGACAGGGAATTAACGAGCAGTACTTC.

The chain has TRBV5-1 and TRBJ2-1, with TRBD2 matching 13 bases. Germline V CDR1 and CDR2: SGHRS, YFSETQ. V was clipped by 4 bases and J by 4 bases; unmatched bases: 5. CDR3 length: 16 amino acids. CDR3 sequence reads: CASSPLLAGGYNEQFF. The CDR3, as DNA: TGCGCCAGCAGCCCACTACTAGCGGGGGGGTACAATGAGCAGTTCTTC.

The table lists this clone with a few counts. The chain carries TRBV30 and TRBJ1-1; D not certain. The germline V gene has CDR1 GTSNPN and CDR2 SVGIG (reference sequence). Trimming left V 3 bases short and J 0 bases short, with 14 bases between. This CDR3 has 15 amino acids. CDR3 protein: CAWRTAGRMNTEAFF. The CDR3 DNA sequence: TGTGCCTGGAGAACCGCCGGCAGGATGAACACTGAAGCTTTCTTT.

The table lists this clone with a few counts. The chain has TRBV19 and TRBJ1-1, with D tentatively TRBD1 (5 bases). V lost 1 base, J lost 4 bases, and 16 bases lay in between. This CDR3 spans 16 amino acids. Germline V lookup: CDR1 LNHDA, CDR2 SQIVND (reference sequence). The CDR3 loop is CASSIGPDGRGTEAFF. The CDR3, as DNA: TGTGCCAGTAGTATAGGTCCAGACGGAAGGGGCACTGAAGCTTTCTTT.

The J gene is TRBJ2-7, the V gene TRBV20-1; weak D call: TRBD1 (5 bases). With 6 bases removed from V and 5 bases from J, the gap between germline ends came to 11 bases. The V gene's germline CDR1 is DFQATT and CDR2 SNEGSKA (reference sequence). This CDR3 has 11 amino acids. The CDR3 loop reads CSAQTVDEQYF. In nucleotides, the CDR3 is TGCAGTGCCCAGACAGTAGACGAGCAGTACTTC.

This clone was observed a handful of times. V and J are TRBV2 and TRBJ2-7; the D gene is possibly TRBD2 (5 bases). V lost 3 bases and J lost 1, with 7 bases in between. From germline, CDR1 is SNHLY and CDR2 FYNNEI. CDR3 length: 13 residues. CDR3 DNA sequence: TGTGCCAGCAGTGATGGGAGTTCCTACGAGCAGTACTTC. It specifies CASSDGSSYEQYF.

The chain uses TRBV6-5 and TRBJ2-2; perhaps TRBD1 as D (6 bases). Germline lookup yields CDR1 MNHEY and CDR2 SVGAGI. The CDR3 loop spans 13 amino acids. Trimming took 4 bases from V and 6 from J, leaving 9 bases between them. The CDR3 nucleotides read TGTGCCAGCAGTTCACAGGGTGCCGGGGAGCTGTTTTTT. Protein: CASSSQGAGELFF.

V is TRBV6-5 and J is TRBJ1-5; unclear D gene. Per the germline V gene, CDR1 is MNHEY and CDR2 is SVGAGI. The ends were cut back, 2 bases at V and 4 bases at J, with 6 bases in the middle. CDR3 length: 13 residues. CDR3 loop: CASSYAGNQPQHF. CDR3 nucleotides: TGTGCCAGCAGTTACGCGGGGAATCAGCCCCAGCATTTT.

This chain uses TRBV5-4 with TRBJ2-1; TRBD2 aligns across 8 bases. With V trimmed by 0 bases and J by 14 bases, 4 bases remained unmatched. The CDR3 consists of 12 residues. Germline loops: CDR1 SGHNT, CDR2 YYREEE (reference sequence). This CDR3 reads CASSLGGLGKFF. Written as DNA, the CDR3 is TGTGCCAGCAGCTTGGGGGGACTAGGAAAGTTCTTC.

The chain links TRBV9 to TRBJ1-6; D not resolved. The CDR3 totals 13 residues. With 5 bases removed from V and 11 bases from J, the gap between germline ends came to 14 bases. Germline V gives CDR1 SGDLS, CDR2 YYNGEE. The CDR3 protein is CASSVTTGTPLHF. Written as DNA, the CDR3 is TGTGCCAGCAGTGTAACCACCGGGACACCCCTCCACTTT.

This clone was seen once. The CDR3 loop reads CASSYRTTPNAQYF. The CDR3 DNA reads as TGTGCCAGCAGTTACCGGACTACCCCGAATGCGCAGTATTTT. This chain joins TRBV6-5 and TRBJ2-3, with D tentatively TRBD2 (6 bases). CDR1 and CDR2 (germline): MNHEY, SVGAGI. V shed 2 bases and J shed 10 bases, with 16 bases lying between them. This CDR3 is 14 amino acids long.

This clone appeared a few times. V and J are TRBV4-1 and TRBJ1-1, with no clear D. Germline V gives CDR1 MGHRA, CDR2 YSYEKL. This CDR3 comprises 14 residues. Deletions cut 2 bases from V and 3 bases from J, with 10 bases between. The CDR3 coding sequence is TGCGCCAGCAGCCAATTTGAGGAGTACACTGAAGCTTTCTTT. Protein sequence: CASSQFEEYTEAFF.

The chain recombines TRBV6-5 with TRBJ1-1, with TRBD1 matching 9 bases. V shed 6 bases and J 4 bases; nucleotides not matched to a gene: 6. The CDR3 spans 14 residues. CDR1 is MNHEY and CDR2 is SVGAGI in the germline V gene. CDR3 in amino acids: CASSRTGVGTEAFF. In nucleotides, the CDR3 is TGTGCCAGCAGCCGGACAGGGGTTGGCACTGAAGCTTTCTTT.

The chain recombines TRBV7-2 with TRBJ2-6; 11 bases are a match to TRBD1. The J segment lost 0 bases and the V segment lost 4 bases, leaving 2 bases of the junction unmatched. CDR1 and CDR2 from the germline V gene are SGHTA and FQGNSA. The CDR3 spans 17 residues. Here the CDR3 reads CASSSGQGASGANVLTF. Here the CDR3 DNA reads TGTGCCAGCAGCTCCGGACAGGGGGCCTCTGGGGCCAACGTCCTGACTTTC.

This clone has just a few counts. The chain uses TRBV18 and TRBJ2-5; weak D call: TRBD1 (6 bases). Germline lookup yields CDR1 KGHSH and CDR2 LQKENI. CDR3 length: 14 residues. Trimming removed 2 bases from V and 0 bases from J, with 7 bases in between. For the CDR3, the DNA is TGTGCCAGCTCACCATGGACAGACCAAGAGACCCAGTACTTC. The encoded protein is CASSPWTDQETQYF.